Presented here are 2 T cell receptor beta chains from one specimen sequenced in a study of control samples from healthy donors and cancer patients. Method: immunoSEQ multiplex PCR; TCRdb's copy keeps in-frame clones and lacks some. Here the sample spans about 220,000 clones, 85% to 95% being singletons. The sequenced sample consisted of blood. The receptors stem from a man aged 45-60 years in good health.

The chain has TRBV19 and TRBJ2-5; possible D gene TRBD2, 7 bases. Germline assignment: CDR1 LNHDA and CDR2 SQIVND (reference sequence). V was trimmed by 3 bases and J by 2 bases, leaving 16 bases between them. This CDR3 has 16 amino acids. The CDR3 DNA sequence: TGTGCCAGTAGTATTGGGCTGAGGGGGGGTCAAGAGACCCAGTACTTC. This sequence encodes CASSIGLRGGQETQYF.

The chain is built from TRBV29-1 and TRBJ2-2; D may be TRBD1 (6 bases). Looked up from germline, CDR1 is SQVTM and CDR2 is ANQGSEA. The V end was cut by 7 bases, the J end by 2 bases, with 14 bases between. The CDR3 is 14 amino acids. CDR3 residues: CSAPNRDNTGELFF. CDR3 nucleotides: TGCAGCGCACCCAACAGGGATAACACCGGGGAGCTGTTTTTT.